The T cell receptor beta chain under discussion was sequenced for a study of HIV-infected patients and healthy controls. V lost 1 base to trimming and J lost 7 bases; unmatched junction nucleotides: 6. The CDR3 consists of 15 residues. Looked up from germline, CDR1 is SGHTA and CDR2 is FQGNSA. Reverse transcription used around 500 ng RNA and constant-region primers for alpha and beta. Alpha and beta chain libraries were made separately by chain-specific third strand synthesis with multiplexing indices. TCRdb re-analysed the 5' RACE reads in MiXCR, keeping a single row per CDR3 protein. Of approximately 15,000 distinct CDR3 sequences detected, around 12% appear once; the ten largest clones hold 35% to 45%. This clonotype was detected ten times or more. Antiretroviral therapy had run roughly three months, about 14 weeks, before follow-up blood collection. No cell fractionation was done, so the repertoire covers all unsorted peripheral blood T cells.

The rearrangement uses TRBV7-2 and TRBJ2-2; 7 bases map to TRBD2. The source was blood, collected during antiretroviral therapy. The TCR was taken from an adult with HIV infection. The donor label of this sample is uncertain. This CDR3 reads CASSLDAGVFGELFF. The CDR3 DNA sequence: TGTGCCAGCAGCTTAGATGCGGGAGTTTTCGGGGAGCTGTTTTTT.